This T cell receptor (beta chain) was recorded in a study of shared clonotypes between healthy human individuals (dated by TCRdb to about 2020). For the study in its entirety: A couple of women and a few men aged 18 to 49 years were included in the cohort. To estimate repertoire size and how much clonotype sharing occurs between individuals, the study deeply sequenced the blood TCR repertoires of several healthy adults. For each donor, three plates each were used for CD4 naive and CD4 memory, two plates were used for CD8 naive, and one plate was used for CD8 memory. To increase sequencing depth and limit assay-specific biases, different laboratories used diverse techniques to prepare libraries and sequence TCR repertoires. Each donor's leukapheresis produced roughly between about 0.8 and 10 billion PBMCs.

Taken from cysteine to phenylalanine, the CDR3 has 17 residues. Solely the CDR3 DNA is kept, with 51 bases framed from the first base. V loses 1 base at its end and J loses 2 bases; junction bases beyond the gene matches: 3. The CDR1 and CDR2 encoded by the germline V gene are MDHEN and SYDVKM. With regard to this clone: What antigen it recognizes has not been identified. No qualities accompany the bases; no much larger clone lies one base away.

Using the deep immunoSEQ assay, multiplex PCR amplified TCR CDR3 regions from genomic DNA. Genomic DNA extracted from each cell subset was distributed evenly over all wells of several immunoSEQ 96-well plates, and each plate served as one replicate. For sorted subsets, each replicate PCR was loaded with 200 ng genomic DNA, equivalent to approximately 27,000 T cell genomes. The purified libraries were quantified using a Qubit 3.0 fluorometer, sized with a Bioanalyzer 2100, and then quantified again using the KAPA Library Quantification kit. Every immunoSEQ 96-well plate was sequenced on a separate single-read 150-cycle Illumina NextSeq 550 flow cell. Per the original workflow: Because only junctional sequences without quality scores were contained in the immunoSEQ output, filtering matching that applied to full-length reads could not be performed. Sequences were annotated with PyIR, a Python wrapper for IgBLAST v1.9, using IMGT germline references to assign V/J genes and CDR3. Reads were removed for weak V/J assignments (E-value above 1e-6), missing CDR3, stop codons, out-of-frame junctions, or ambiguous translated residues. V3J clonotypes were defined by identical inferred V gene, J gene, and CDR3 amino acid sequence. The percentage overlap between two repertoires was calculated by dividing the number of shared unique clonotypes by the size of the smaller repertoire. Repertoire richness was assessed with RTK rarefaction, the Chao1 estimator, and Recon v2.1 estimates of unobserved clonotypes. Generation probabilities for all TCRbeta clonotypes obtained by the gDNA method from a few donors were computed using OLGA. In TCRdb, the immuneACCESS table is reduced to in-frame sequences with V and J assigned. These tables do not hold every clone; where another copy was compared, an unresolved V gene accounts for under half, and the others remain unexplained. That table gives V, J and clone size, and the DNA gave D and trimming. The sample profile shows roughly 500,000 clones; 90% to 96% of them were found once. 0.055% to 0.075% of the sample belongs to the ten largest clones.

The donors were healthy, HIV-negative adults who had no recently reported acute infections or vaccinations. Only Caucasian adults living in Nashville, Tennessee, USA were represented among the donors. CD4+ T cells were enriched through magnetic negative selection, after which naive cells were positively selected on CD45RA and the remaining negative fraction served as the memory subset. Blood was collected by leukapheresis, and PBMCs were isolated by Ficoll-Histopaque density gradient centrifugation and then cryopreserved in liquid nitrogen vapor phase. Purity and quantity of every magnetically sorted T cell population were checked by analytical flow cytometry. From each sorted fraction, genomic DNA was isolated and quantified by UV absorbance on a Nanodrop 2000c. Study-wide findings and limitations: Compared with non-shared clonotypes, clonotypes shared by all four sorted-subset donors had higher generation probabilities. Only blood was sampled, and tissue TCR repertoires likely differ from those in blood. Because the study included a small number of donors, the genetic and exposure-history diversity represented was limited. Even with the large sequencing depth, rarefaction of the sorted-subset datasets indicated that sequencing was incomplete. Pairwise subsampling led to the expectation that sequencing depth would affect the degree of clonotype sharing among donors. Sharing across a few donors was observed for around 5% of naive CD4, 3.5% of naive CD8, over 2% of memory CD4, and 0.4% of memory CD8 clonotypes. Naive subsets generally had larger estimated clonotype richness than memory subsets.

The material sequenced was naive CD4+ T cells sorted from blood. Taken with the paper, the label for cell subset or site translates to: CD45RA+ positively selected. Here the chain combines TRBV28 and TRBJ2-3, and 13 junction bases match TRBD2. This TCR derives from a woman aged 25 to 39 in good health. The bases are TGTGCCAGCAGTTTATTCGGACTAGCGGGGGACACAGATACGCAGTATTTT. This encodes CASSLFGLAGDTDTQYF. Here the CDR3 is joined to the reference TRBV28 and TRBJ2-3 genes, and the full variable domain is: DVKVTQSSRYLVKRTGEKVFLECVQDMDHENMFWYRQDPGLGLRLIYFSYDVKMKEKGDIPEGYSVSREKKERFSLILESASTNQTSMYLCASSLFGLAGDTDTQYFGPGTRLTVL.